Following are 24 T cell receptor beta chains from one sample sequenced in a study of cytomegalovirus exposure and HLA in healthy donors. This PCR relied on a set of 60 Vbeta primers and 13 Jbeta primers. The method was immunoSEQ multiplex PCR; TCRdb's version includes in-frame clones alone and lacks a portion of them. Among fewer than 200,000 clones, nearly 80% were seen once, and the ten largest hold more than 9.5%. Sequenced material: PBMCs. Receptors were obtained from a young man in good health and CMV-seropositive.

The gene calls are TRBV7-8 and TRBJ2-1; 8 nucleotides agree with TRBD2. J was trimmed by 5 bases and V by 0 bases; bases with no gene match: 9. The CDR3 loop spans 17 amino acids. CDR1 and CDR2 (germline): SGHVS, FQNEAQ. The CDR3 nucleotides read TGTGCCAGCAGCTTAGCGCGAAGACTAGCGATACACAATGAGCAGTTCTTC. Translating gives CASSLARRLAIHNEQFF.

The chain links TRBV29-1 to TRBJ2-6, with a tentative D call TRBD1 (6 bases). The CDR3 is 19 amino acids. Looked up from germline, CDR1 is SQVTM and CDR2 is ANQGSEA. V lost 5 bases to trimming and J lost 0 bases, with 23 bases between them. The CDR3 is CSVLSGPITGRSGANVLTF. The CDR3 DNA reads TGCAGCGTTCTATCGGGCCCTATTACAGGGCGCTCTGGGGCCAACGTCCTGACTTTC. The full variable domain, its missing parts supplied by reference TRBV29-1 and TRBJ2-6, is SAVISQKPSRDICQRGTSLTIQCQVDSQVTMMFWYRQQPGQSLTLIATANQGSEATYESGFVIDKFPISRPNLTFSTLTVSNMSPEDSSIYLCSVLSGPITGRSGANVLTFGAGSRLTVL.

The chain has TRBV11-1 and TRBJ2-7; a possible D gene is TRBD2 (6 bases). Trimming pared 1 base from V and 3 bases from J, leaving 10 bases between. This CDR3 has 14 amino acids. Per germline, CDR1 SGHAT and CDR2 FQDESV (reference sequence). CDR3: CASSLGLGDYEQYF. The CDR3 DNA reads TGTGCCAGCAGCTTAGGACTAGGGGACTACGAGCAGTACTTC.

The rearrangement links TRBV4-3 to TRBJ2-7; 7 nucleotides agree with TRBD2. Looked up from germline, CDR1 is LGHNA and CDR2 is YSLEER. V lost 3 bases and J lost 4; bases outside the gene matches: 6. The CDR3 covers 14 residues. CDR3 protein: CASSQGEGRYEQYF. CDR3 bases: TGCGCCAGCAGCCAGGGGGAGGGGAGGTACGAGCAGTACTTC.

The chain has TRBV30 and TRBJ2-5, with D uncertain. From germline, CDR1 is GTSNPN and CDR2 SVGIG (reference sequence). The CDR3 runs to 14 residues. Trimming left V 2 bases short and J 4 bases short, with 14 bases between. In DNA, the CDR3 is TGTGCCTGGAGTATCGGCGGCGAGGCAGAGACCCAGTACTTC. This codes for CAWSIGGEAETQYF.

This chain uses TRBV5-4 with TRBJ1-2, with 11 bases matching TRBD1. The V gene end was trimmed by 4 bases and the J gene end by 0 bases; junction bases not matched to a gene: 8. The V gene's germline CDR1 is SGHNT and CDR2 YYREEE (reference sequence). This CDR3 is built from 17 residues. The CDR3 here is CASSGGTGGPSNYGYTF. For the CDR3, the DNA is TGTGCCAGCAGCGGAGGGACAGGGGGACCTTCTAACTATGGCTACACCTTC. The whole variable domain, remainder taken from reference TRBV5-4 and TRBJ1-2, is ETGVTQSPTHLIKTRGQQVTLRCSSQSGHNTVSWYQQALGQGPQFIFQYYREEENGRGNFPPRFSGLQFPNYSSELNVNALELDDSALYLCASSGGTGGPSNYGYTFGSGTRLTVV.

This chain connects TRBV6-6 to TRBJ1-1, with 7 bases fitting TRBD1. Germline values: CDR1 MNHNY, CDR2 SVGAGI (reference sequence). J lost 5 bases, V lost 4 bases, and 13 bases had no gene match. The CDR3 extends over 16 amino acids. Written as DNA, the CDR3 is TGTGCCAGCAGTTTCGCCCCGGACAGGAGGAGTACTGAAGCTTTCTTT. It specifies CASSFAPDRRSTEAFF.

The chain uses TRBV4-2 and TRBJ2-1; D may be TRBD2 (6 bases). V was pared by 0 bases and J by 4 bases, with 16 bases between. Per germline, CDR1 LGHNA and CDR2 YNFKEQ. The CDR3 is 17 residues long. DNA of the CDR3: TGTGCCAGCAGCCAAGATTTGGTGGCGGGGCCATACAATGAGCAGTTCTTC. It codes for CASSQDLVAGPYNEQFF.

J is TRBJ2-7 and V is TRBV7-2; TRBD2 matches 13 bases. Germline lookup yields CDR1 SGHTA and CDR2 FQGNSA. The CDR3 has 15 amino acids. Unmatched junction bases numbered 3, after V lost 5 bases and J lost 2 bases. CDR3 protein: CASSRGTSGAYEQYF. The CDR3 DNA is TGTGCCAGCAGCAGAGGGACTAGCGGGGCCTACGAGCAGTACTTC.

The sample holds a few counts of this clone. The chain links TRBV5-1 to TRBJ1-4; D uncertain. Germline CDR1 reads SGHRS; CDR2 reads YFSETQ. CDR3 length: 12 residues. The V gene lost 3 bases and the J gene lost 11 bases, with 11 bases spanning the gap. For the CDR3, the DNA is TGCGCCAGCAGCTCCCCCGACAACAAACTGTTTTTT. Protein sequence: CASSSPDNKLFF.

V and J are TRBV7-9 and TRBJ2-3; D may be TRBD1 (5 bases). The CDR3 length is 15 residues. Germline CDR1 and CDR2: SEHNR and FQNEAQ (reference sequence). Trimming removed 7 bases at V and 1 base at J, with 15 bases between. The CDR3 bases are TGTGCCAGCAACGAACACAGGAGCCGCACAGATACGCAGTATTTT. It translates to CASNEHRSRTDTQYF. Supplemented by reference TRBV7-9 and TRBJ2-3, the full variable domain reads DTGVSQNPRHKITKRGQNVTFRCDPISEHNRLYWYRQTLGQGPEFLTYFQNEAQLEKSRLLSDRFSAERPKGSFSTLEIQRTEQGDSAMYLCASNEHRSRTDTQYFGPGTRLTVL.

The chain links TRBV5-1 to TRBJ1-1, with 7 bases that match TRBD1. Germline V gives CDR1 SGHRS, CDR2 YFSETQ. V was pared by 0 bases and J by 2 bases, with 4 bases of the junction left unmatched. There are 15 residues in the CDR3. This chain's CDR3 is CASSLAPGGNTEAFF. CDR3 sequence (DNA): TGCGCCAGCAGCTTGGCCCCAGGGGGAAACACTGAAGCTTTCTTT. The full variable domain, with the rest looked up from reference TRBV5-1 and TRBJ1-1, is KAGVTQTPRYLIKTRGQQVTLSCSPISGHRSVSWYQQTPGQGLQFLFEYFSETQRNKGNFPGRFSGRQFSNSRSEMNVSTLELGDSALYLCASSLAPGGNTEAFFGQGTRLTVV.

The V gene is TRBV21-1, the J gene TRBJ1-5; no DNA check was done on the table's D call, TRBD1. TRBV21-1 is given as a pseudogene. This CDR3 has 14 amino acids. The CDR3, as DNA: TGCCTTGGGACAGGGGTATTTGGCAATCAGCCCCAGCATTTT. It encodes CLGTGVFGNQPQHF.

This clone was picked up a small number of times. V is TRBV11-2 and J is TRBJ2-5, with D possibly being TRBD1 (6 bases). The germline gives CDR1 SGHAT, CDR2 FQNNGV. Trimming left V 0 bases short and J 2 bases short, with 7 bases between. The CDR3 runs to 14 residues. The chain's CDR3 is CASSLEGTQETQYF. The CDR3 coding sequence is TGTGCCAGCAGCTTAGAGGGGACACAAGAGACCCAGTACTTC.

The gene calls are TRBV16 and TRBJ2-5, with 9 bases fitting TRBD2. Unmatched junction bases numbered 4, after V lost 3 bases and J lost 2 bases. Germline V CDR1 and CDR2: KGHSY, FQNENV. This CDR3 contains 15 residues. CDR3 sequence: CASSQVLAGQETQYF. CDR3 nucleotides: TGTGCCAGCAGCCAGGTCCTAGCGGGGCAAGAGACCCAGTACTTC.

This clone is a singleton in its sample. The chain's CDR3 is CASSLPGQFYEQYF. The CDR3, as DNA: TGCGCCAGCAGCCTACCGGGACAGTTCTACGAGCAGTACTTC. The V gene is TRBV5-1, the J gene TRBJ2-7; 7 nucleotides agree with TRBD1. This CDR3 is built from 14 residues. Germline CDR1 is SGHRS and CDR2 is YFSETQ. The J segment lost 3 bases and the V segment lost 4 bases, leaving 7 bases of the junction unmatched.

Written as DNA, the CDR3 is TGCGCCAGCAGTCAATCGAATGGGACAGTTACTTACGAGCAGTACTTC. Its protein product is CASSQSNGTVTYEQYF. The chain is built from TRBV23-1 and TRBJ2-5, with 7 nucleotides matching TRBD1. Matching the DNA end better, TRBJ2-7 makes the J call doubtful. TRBV23-1 is reported as an ORF; its role is uncertain. The CDR3 has 16 residues.

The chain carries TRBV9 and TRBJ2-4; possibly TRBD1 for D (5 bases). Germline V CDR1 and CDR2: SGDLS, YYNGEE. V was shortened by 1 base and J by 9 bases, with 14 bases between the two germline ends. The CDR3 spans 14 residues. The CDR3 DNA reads TGTGCCAGCAGCGTAACGGACAAGACGGGCATTCAGTACTTC. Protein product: CASSVTDKTGIQYF.

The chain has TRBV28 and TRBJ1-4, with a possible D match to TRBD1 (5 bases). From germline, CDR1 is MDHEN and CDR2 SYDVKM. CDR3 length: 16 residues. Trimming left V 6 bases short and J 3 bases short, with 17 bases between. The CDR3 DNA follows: TGTGCCAGCAGATACCAAGAGGACATGGCTAATGAAAAACTGTTTTTT. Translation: CASRYQEDMANEKLFF.

The DNA of the CDR3 is TGTGCCAGCAGTCCAAACCACCCCCGGGAGCAGTACTTC. Translated, it gives CASSPNHPREQYF. This chain connects TRBV27 to TRBJ2-5; weak D call: TRBD2 (6 bases). V lost 5 bases and J 11 bases, leaving 18 bases between the germline ends. CDR3 length equals 13 residues. Germline CDR1 is MNHEY and CDR2 is SMNVEV (reference sequence).

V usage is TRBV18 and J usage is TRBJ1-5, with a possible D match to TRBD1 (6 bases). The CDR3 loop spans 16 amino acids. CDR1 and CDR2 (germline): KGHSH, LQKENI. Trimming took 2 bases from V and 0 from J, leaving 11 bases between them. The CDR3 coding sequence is TGTGCCAGCTCACCAAAAGGACAGAATAGCAATCAGCCCCAGCATTTT. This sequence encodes CASSPKGQNSNQPQHF.

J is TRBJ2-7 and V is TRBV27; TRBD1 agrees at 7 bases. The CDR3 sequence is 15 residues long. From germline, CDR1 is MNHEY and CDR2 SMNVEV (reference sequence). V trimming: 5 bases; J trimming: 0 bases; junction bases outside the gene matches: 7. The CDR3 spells CASSGTGTASYEQYF. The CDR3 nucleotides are TGTGCCAGCAGTGGAACCGGGACAGCCTCCTACGAGCAGTACTTC.

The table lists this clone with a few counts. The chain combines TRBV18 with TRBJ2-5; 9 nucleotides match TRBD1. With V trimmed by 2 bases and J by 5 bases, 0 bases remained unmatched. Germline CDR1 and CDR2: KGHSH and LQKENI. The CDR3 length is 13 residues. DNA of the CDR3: TGTGCCAGCTCACCAGGGACAGGGGAGACCCAGTACTTC. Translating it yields CASSPGTGETQYF.

The CDR3 spells CASSDSGGKQPQHF. For the CDR3, the DNA is TGTGCCAGTAGTGACTCAGGGGGTAAACAGCCCCAGCATTTT. This chain joins TRBV19 and TRBJ1-5, with TRBD1 matching 7 bases. The CDR3 sequence is 14 residues long. Germline V gene lookup returns CDR1 LNHDA and CDR2 SQIVND (reference sequence). Trimming removed 5 bases from V and 7 bases from J; junction bases left unmatched: 8.